These T cell receptor beta chains were read from a single sample in a study of cytomegalovirus exposure and HLA in healthy donors. Using immunoSEQ multiplex PCR, the repertoire was profiled, and TCRdb retains in-frame clones only, with some absent. The table lists 100,000 to 150,000 clones, around 78% of them singletons. What was sequenced was PBMCs. The origin of the receptors is a man between 18 and 29 years old in good health and CMV-seropositive. The CDR3 runs from the conserved cysteine through the conserved F or W. Each record gives: CDR3 protein, CDR3 DNA, D gene, J gene, V gene, clone size. The D gene is left open where the match is weak. Size is omitted from some rows. Given values are once, few, many or a class for expanded clones.

CASSLRVGQNNEKLFF TGTGCCAGCAGTTTAAGGGTGGGGCAGAATAATGAAAAACTGTTTTTT . TRBJ1-4 TRBV27 .
CASSFPAGETQYF TGTGCCAGCAGCTTCCCCGCCGGGGAGACCCAGTACTTC . TRBJ2-5 TRBV7-2 few
CASSRGVMETQYF TGCGCCAGCAGCCGCGGAGTTATGGAGACCCAGTACTTC . TRBJ2-5 TRBV5-1 .
CTSSQPNPPQGRSKHQPQHF TGCACCAGCAGCCAACCAAACCCACCCCAGGGGAGATCAAAACATCAGCCCCAGCATTTT . TRBJ1-5 TRBV1 once
CAWREGGGGETQYF TGTGCCTGGAGGGAAGGAGGCGGGGGCGAGACCCAGTACTTC . TRBJ2-5 TRBV30 .
CASSEGGGQFEQFF TGTGCCAGCAGTGAAGGGGGGGGGCAGTTTGAGCAGTTCTTC . TRBJ2-1 TRBV6-1 .
CASSFPRGGTEAFF TGTGCCAGCAGCTTTCCCAGGGGCGGCACTGAAGCTTTCTTT . TRBJ1-1 TRBV5-4 .
CASSARLAEHEQFF TGCGCCAGCAGCGCCCGACTGGCAGAACATGAGCAGTTCTTC . TRBJ2-1 TRBV5-1 .
CAIDTSNTGELFF TGTGCCATAGACACCTCGAACACCGGGGAGCTGTTTTTT . TRBJ2-2 TRBV6-1 .
CASSTVGGRVGELFF TGTGCCAGCAGTACAGTGGGAGGGAGAGTCGGGGAGCTGTTTTTT TRBD2 TRBJ2-2 TRBV6-5 .
CAGSGTGSYEQYF TGTGCCGGAAGTGGGACAGGGTCCTACGAGCAGTACTTC TRBD1 TRBJ2-7 TRBV6-1 .
CASSSDSPHYNEQFF TGCGCCAGCAGTTCAGACAGTCCCCACTACAATGAGCAGTTCTTC . TRBJ2-1 TRBV5-1 few
CASSLVLAGGETQYF TGTGCCAGCAGCTTAGTGCTAGCGGGGGGAGAGACCCAGTACTTC TRBD2 TRBJ2-5 TRBV7-2 once
CASSQGLLTHEQFF TGTGCCAGCAGCCAGGGACTCCTTACACATGAGCAGTTCTTC . TRBJ2-1 TRBV4-2 .
CASSATGARRETQYF TGTGCCAGCAGCGCGACAGGGGCGAGGAGGGAGACCCAGTACTTC TRBD1 TRBJ2-5 TRBV9 .
CASSTTRWSGYTF TGTGCCAGCAGTACAACACGTTGGTCGGGCTACACCTTC . TRBJ1-2 TRBV6-5 .
CASSLDSSSYGYTF TGTGCCAGCAGCTTGGACAGCAGCTCCTATGGCTACACCTTC . TRBJ1-2 TRBV7-9 .
CASSSQAGSSYNEQFF TGTGCCAGCAGTTCCCAAGCGGGGAGTTCCTACAATGAGCAGTTCTTC TRBD2 TRBJ2-1 TRBV27 .
CAIRPGGYSNQPQHF TGTGCCATCAGGCCAGGGGGATATAGCAATCAGCCCCAGCATTTT TRBD1 TRBJ1-5 TRBV10-3 .
CASSPRMAVREDTQYF TGTGCCAGCTCACCGCGTATGGCAGTTCGGGAAGATACGCAGTATTTT . TRBJ2-3 TRBV18 .
CASSSLGGRGALFPFF TGTGCCAGCAGTTCCCTGGGTGGGCGGGGGGCTCTTTTCCCTTTCTTC TRBD2 TRBJ2-1 TRBV27 .
CASSMVAGESTYEQYF TGTGCCAGTAGTATGGTGGCAGGGGAATCTACCTACGAGCAGTACTTC . TRBJ2-7 TRBV19 .
CASSFTGAEAFF TGCGCCAGCAGCTTTACAGGGGCTGAAGCTTTCTTT TRBD1 TRBJ1-1 TRBV5-1 .
CASSSRETQYF TGTGCCAGCAGCTCCCGGGAGACCCAGTACTTC . TRBJ2-5 TRBV7-2 .
CAWSLAVSYEQYF TGTGCCTGGAGCCTAGCGGTCTCCTACGAGCAGTACTTC TRBD2 TRBJ2-7 TRBV30 .
CASSDGGMETQYF TGTGCCAGCAGCGATGGGGGGATGGAGACCCAGTACTTC . TRBJ2-5 TRBV9 .
CASRQPGHPLEQYF TGTGCCAGCAGACAACCGGGACACCCCCTCGAGCAGTACTTC . TRBJ2-7 TRBV2 .
CASSLGTGAREQYF TGTGCCAGCAGCTTAGGAACAGGGGCTCGGGAGCAGTACTTC TRBD1 TRBJ2-7 TRBV7-6 .
CASSFGSGAADTQYF TGTGCCAGCAGCTTCGGTAGCGGGGCGGCAGATACGCAGTATTTT TRBD2 TRBJ2-3 TRBV7-2 .